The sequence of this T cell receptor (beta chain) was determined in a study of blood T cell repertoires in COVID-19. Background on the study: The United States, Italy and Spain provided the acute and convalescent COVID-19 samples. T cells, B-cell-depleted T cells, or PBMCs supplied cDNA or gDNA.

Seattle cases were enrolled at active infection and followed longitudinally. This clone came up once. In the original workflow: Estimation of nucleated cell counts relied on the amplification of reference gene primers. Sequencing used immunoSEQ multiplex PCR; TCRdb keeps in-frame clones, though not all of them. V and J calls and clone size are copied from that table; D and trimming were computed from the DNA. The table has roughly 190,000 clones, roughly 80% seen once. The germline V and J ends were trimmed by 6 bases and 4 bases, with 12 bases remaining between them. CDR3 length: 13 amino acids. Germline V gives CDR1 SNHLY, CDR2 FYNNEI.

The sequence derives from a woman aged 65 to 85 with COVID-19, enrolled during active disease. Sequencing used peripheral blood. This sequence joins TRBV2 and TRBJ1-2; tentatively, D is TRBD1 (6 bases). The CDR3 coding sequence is TGTGCCAGCAGAACACAGGGTCTCTATGGCTACACCTTC. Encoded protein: CASRTQGLYGYTF.